Listed below are T cell receptor beta chains from one sample, sequenced in a study of T-cell reconstitution after alpha-beta-depleted transplantation in children. Using its own MiXCR run on the PCR reads, TCRdb lists one record per CDR3 protein. Of approximately 800,000 distinct CDR3 sequences detected, about 15% appear once; the ten largest clones hold roughly 5%. This specimen consisted of PBMCs, mostly from graft donor cells, obtained 360 days after TCRalphabeta/CD19-depleted stem cell transplant. The source of these receptors is a male patient under 18 who had a stem cell transplant for acute lymphoblastic leukemia, so the T cells may come from the graft donor. Both conserved end residues are trimmed from each CDR3. A D gene is named only where the DNA matches it firmly.

TRBD1,TRBV5-1,ASSVGQGNTGELF
.,TRBV11-2,ASSHIWGPGGTDTQY
.,TRBV13,ASSLEPGLETQY
.,TRBV14,ASSQIPSASSYEQY
TRBD2,TRBV7-9,ASSSRLAVQETQY
.,TRBV2,AIIRGILEQY
TRBD1,TRBV18,ASSPETGASYEQY
.,TRBV4-1,ASSQGVSYEQY
TRBD2,TRBV24-1,ATSDLSGSRYNEQF
TRBD1,TRBV5-1,ASIGQGGTGELF
TRBD2,TRBV10-2,ASKEREPNEQF
.,TRBV7-9,ALGGEGYT
TRBD1,TRBV7-9,ASSLGTGAGTDTQF
.,TRBV5-1,ASSLVGEIIYGYT
TRBD1,TRBV5-1,ASSLTGAETQY
TRBD1,TRBV12-3/TRBV12-4,ASRGTAITEAF
TRBD2,TRBV20-1,SARLPVAGFTDTQY
TRBD2,TRBV4-1,ASSPRGLASYNEQF
TRBD1,TRBV6-2/TRBV6-3,ASSGTVSEKLF
TRBD2,TRBV12-3/TRBV12-4,ASSFDEVAGPEQY
TRBD1,TRBV29-1,SGGQGPTEAF
TRBD1,TRBV12-3/TRBV12-4,ASSRGQLAGQPQH
.,TRBV7-9,ASSSGLYTGELF
.,TRBV5-1,ASSPQVGADHEQY
.,TRBV19,ASTGFSAEAF
TRBD1,TRBV12-3/TRBV12-4,ASSFHSRQGEKLF
TRBD2,TRBV7-6,ASSFGGAGYNEQF
.,TRBV5-1,ASSTGPRNIQY
TRBD2,TRBV12-3/TRBV12-4,ASTLGLAGSSYNEQF
TRBD1,TRBV15,ATSRGTAKVTDTQY
TRBD2,TRBV20-1,SARAPLAGDLYNEQF
.,TRBV7-2,ASSLALLGRETQY
TRBD1,TRBV7-9,ASSLSDRGPYEQY
TRBD2,TRBV7-9,ASSPGGTSGPWDEQF
.,TRBV29-1,SVEGGALVNSHEQY
TRBD2,TRBV29-1,SVTGLAGPGEQF